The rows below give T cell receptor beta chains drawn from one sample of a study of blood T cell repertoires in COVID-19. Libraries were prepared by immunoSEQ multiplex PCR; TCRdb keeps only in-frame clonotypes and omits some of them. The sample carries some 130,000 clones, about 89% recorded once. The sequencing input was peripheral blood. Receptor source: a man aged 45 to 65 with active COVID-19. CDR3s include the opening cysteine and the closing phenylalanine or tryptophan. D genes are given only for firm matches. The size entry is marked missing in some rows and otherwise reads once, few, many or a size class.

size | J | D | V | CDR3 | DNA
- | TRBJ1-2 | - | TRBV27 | CASSLEGANYGYTF | TGTGCCAGCAGTTTGGAGGGTGCTAACTATGGCTACACCTTC
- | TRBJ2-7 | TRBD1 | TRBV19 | CASSDSGQGSYEQYF | TGTGCCAGTAGCGACAGCGGACAGGGCTCCTACGAGCAGTACTTC
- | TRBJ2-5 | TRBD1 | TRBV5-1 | CASSAGQGQETQYF | TGCGCCAGCAGCGCGGGACAGGGGCAGGAGACCCAGTACTTC
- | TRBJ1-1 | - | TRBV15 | CATSPSPGTEAFF | TGTGCCACCAGCCCGTCCCCGGGCACTGAAGCTTTCTTT
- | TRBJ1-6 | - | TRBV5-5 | CASSLGLQNSPLHF | TGTGCCAGCAGCTTGGGCCTACAGAATTCACCCCTCCACTTT
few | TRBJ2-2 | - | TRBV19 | CASRGLGTTGELFF | TGTGCCAGTAGGGGACTGGGGACCACCGGGGAGCTGTTTTTT
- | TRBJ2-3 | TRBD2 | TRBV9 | CASSVATSGALQYF | TGTGCCAGCAGCGTAGCAACTAGCGGGGCACTGCAGTATTTT
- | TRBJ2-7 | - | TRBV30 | CAWRGSYSYEQYF | TGTGCCTGGAGGGGCAGCTACTCCTACGAGCAGTACTTC
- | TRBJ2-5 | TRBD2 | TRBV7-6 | CASSPRGGTSGKETQYF | TGTGCCAGCAGCCCACGGGGGGGGACTAGCGGAAAAGAGACCCAGTACTTC
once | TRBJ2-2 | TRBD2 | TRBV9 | CASSVGLAGNTGELFF | TGTGCCAGCAGCGTAGGACTAGCGGGGAACACCGGGGAGCTGTTTTTT
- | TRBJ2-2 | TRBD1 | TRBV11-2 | CASSLGGQGAPPGELFF | TGTGCCAGCAGCTTAGGCGGTCAGGGGGCGCCGCCCGGGGAGCTGTTTTTT
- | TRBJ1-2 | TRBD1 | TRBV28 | CASSYPTGDYGYTF | TGTGCCAGCAGCTATCCAACAGGGGACTATGGCTACACCTTC
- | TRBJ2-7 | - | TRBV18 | CASSPDTAEQYF | TGTGCCAGCTCACCTGACACTGCCGAGCAGTACTTC
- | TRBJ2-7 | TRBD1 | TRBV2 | CASGQDRGNYEQYF | TGTGCCAGCGGACAGGACAGGGGAAACTACGAGCAGTACTTC
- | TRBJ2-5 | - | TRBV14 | CASSRGGHETQYF | TGTGCCAGCAGCCGGGGCGGCCACGAGACCCAGTACTTC
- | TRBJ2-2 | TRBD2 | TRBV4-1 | CASGKPGLAGIGELFF | TGCGCCAGCGGAAAGCCGGGACTAGCGGGTATAGGGGAGCTGTTTTTT
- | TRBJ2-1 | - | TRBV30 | CAWSRESGAYNEQFF | TGTGCCTGGAGTAGGGAGTCAGGTGCCTACAATGAGCAGTTCTTC
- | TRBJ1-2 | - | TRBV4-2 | CASSQEKDRNYGYTF | TGTGCCAGCAGCCAAGAGAAGGACAGAAACTATGGCTACACCTTC
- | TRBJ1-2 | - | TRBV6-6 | CASSYGATYGYTF | TGTGCCAGCAGTTACGGGGCAACCTATGGCTACACCTTC
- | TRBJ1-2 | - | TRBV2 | CASLGAPTTNYGYTF | TGTGCCAGCCTCGGCGCGCCGACAACTAACTATGGCTACACCTTC
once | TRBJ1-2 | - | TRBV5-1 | CASSLNRTDFYGYTF | TGCGCCAGCAGCTTGAACCGGACAGACTTCTATGGCTACACCTTC
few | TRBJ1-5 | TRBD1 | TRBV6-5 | CASRPTGDAQPQHF | TGTGCCAGCAGGCCAACAGGGGATGCTCAGCCCCAGCATTTT
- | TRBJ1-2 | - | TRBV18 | CASSPGWAGIGSTGYTF | TGTGCCAGCTCACCTGGGTGGGCAGGAATCGGATCTACTGGCTACACCTTC
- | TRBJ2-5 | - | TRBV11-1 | CASSPRQVQETQYF | TGTGCCAGCAGCCCTAGACAGGTCCAAGAGACCCAGTACTTC
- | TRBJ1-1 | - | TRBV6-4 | CASSPTGNTEAFF | TGTGCCAGCAGTCCAACAGGGAACACTGAAGCTTTCTTT
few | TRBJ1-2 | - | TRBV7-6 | CASSLGGQGNYGYTF | TGTGCCAGCAGCTTAGGGGGCCAGGGTAACTATGGCTACACCTTC
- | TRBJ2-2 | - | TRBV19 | CASSPGGTAGTGELFF | TGTGCCAGTAGCCCTGGGGGGACAGCTGGCACCGGGGAGCTGTTTTTT
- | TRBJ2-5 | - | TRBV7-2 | CASSPSAGETQYF | TGTGCCAGCAGCCCGTCCGCCGGGGAGACCCAGTACTTC
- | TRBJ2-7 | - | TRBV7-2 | CASSPYAGGAYEQYF | TGTGCCAGCAGCCCCTATGCCGGGGGTGCGTACGAGCAGTACTTC
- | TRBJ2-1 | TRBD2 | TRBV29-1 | CSVGSGGFNNEQFF | TGCAGCGTGGGGAGCGGGGGGTTCAACAATGAGCAGTTCTTC
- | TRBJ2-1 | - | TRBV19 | CASHSGTLYNEQFF | TGTGCCAGTCATTCCGGGACTCTCTACAATGAGCAGTTCTTC
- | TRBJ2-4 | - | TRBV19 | CASSQGYRASLAKNIQYF | TGTGCCAGTAGCCAGGGGTACCGGGCGTCTCTAGCCAAAAACATTCAGTACTTC
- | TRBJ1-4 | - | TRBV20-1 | CSARPAGLVFF | TGCAGTGCTAGGCCCGCAGGGTTGGTGTTTTTT
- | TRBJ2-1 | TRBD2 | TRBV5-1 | CATAPRTSDEQFF | TGCGCCACAGCCCCCCGGACTAGCGATGAGCAGTTCTTC
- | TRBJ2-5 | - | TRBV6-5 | CASRGTSRETQYF | TGTGCCAGCAGGGGGACATCGAGGGAGACCCAGTACTTC
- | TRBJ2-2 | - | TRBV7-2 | CASSLVRGSTGELFF | TGTGCCAGCAGCTTGGTCCGGGGTTCAACCGGGGAGCTGTTTTTT
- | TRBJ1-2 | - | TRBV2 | CASSPVAIKNYGYTF | TGTGCCAGCAGCCCGGTTGCGATAAAAAACTATGGCTACACCTTC
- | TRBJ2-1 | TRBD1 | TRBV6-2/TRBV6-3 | CASSDRGNEQFF | TGTGCCAGCAGTGACAGGGGCAATGAGCAGTTCTTC
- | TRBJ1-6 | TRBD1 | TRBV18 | CASSLNRDSRLSSVSALHF | TGTGCCAGCTCACTCAACCGGGACAGTAGGTTGTCATCGGTCTCCGCCCTCCACTTT
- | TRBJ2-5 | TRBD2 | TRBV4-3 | CASSQDGTSGGRETQYF | TGCGCCAGCAGCCAAGATGGGACTAGCGGGGGGCGGGAGACCCAGTACTTC
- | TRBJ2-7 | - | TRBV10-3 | CAISGKGRGEQYF | TGTGCCATCAGTGGTAAGGGCCGGGGCGAGCAGTACTTC
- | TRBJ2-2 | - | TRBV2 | CASNKGGETGELFF | TGTGCCAGCAACAAAGGGGGGGAAACCGGGGAGCTGTTTTTT
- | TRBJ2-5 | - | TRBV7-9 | CASSLSGDIRVKETQYF | TGTGCCAGCAGCTTAAGCGGAGACATCCGAGTAAAAGAGACCCAGTACTTC
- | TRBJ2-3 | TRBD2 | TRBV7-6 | CASSSSGGSGDTQYF | TGTGCCAGCAGCTCAAGCGGGGGGTCGGGAGATACGCAGTATTTT
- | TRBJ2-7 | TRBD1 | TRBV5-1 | CASSQGQLSPYEQYF | TGCGCCAGCAGCCAGGGACAGTTGAGCCCCTACGAGCAGTACTTC
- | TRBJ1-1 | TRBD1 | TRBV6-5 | CASSPSGQGVSEAFF | TGTGCCAGCAGTCCATCTGGACAGGGGGTCTCTGAAGCTTTCTTT
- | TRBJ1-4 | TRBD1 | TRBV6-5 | CASSSGQGGNEKLFF | TGTGCCAGCAGTTCAGGACAGGGTGGCAATGAAAAACTGTTTTTT
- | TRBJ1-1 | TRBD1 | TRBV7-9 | CASSDLQGGDAFF | TGTGCCAGCAGCGACCTACAGGGGGGAGATGCTTTCTTT
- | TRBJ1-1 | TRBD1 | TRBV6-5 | CASSSLTGVEKTEAFF | TGTGCCAGCAGTTCCTTGACAGGGGTGGAGAAAACTGAAGCTTTCTTT
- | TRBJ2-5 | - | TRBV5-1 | CASSLNGETQYF | TGCGCCAGCAGCTTAAACGGGGAGACCCAGTACTTC
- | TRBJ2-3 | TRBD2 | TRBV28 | CASSSAGGRGNTQYF | TGTGCCAGCAGTTCCGCGGGGGGCCGAGGAAATACGCAGTATTTT
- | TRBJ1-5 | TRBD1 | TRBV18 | CASSRRDRDYSNQPQHF | TGTGCCAGCTCACGTCGGGACAGAGATTATAGCAATCAGCCCCAGCATTTT
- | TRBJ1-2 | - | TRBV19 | CASSSTRDTIYGYTF | TGTGCCAGTAGTTCAACCCGGGACACCATCTATGGCTACACCTTC
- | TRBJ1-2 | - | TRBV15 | CATSTRANYGYTF | TGTGCCACCAGCACCAGGGCTAACTATGGCTACACCTTC
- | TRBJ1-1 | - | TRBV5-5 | CASSLGPTVNTEAFF | TGTGCCAGCAGCTTGGGTCCGACTGTGAACACTGAAGCTTTCTTT